The clone carrying this T cell receptor (beta chain) was seen just once. The V gene lost 2 bases and the J gene lost 3 bases, with 11 bases spanning the gap. This CDR3 comprises 15 residues. CDR1 is KGHSH and CDR2 is LQKENI in the germline V gene. Some clones are missing from TCRdb's copy, which holds only in-frame ones; the method was immunoSEQ multiplex PCR. The table lists about 61,000 clones, 86% of them singletons. The data stem from a study of OX40 agonist ivuxolimab in advanced cancers. Study background: Three patients, one with hepatocellular carcinoma and two with cutaneous melanoma, responded partially.

This specimen was CD4+ or CD8+ T cells sorted from blood, taken in a trial of the OX40 agonist ivuxolimab. The TCR was taken from an adult with an advanced solid tumor such as melanoma, head and neck, liver or kidney cancer. The chain uses TRBV18 and TRBJ2-1; D gene uncertain. The CDR3 loop is CASSPGHDIYNEQFF. The DNA of the CDR3 is TGTGCCAGCTCACCAGGGCACGACATCTACAATGAGCAGTTCTTC.